This paragraph reports one T cell receptor (beta chain). What it recognizes is unknown. TCRdb redid the calling of the reads with MiXCR, one entry per CDR3 protein. Here the sample spans around 530,000 distinct CDR3 sequences, 26% being singletons. The data are from a study of T cell repertoires in cytomegalovirus infection. Overall study findings and caveats: CMV-specific HLA-C-restricted TCR beta clonotypes dominated the ex vivo response. Based on cumulative public TCR beta family frequency, carriers of CMV plus the relevant HLA were identified.

The sample consisted of PBMCs. The TCR comes from a human donor in good health (CMV status not recorded). Some clones in this sample may be carry-over from other donors' samples.

This CDR3 is CASSIGWNEQFF. The CDR3 nucleotides are TGTGCCAGTAGTATAGGCTGGAATGAGCAGTTCTTC. V gene TRBV19 combines with J gene TRBJ2-1, with D unclear. There are 12 residues in the CDR3. Germline CDR1 LNHDA, CDR2 SQIVND (reference sequence). The V gene lost 1 base and the J gene lost 7 bases, with 5 bases spanning the gap.